The 24 T cell receptor beta chains in this list originate from one sample, sequenced in a study of identical twins. In TCRdb, the 5' RACE reads were re-called with MiXCR into one record per CDR3 protein. The sample contains approximately 680,000 distinct CDR3 sequences, roughly 7.1% of which appear only once. The same sample was also studied in work on yellow fever vaccine responses in identical twins.

The source material was PBMCs. The receptors were sampled from a woman under 30 in good health.

This clonotype was counted a few times. The CDR3 DNA follows: TGTGCCAGCAGCTTAGGCGATTTAGGAGTCAGACAAGAGACCCAGTACTTC. This gives the protein CASSLGDLGVRQETQYF. The V gene is TRBV11-2, the J gene TRBJ2-5; D gene ambiguous. The V end was cut by 1 base, the J end by 2 bases, with 17 bases between. Germline V gene sequence: CDR1 SGHAT, CDR2 FQNNGV. The CDR3 length is 17 residues. Full variable domain (remainder filled in from reference TRBV11-2 and TRBJ2-5): EAGVAQSPRYKIIEKRQSVAFWCNPISGHATLYWYQQILGQGPKLLIQFQNNGVVDDSQLPKDRFSAERLKGVDSTLKIQPAKLEDSAVYLCASSLGDLGVRQETQYFGPGTRLLVL.

The CDR3 bases are TGTGCCAGCAGGGGGCGGATACAAGAGACCCAGTACTTC. Translated, it gives CASRGRIQETQYF. This chain links TRBV12-3 or TRBV12-4 with TRBJ2-5; D is perhaps TRBD1 (5 bases). This CDR3 has 13 residues. Trimming removed 6 bases from V and 2 bases from J, with 10 bases in between.

This clonotype was found a few times. J is TRBJ2-1 and V is TRBV4-1; unclear D gene. There are 13 residues in the CDR3. V was shortened by 1 base and J by 4 bases, with 5 bases between the two germline ends. Germline loops: CDR1 MGHRA, CDR2 YSYEKL. The CDR3 sequence: CASSQGVYNEQFF. Written as DNA, the CDR3 is TGCGCCAGCAGCCAAGGGGTATACAATGAGCAGTTCTTC.

V gene TRBV4-1 combines with J gene TRBJ2-7, with TRBD2 identical over 9 bases. This CDR3 has 14 amino acids. Germline lookup yields CDR1 MGHRA and CDR2 YSYEKL. V shed 0 bases and J 10 bases; nucleotides not matched to a gene: 7. The CDR3 sequence: CASSQDDAGGPQYV. CDR3 DNA: TGCGCCAGCAGCCAAGATGATGCGGGGGGGCCCCAGTACGTC.

This clonotype was seen many times. The chain carries TRBV5-1 and TRBJ2-3; 9 nucleotides line up with TRBD1. CDR1 is SGHRS and CDR2 is YFSETQ in the germline V gene. V trimming: 2 bases; J trimming: 6 bases; junction bases outside the gene matches: 7. The CDR3 length is 15 residues. The CDR3 is CASSLPGTGRDTQYF. The CDR3 DNA reads TGCGCCAGCAGCTTACCCGGGACAGGGAGGGATACGCAGTATTTT.

The rearrangement links TRBV5-8 to TRBJ2-7; D call uncertain. Germline V lookup: CDR1 SGHTS, CDR2 YDEGEE. V was cut by 2 bases and J by 3 bases, with 6 bases left in between. This CDR3 spans 12 amino acids. Written as DNA, the CDR3 is TGTGCCAGCAGCTTAAACAGCTACGAGCAGTACGTC. Encoded protein: CASSLNSYEQYV.

This rearrangement joins TRBV4-1 to TRBJ2-7; D possibly uses TRBD1 or TRBD2 (5 bases each). CDR1 and CDR2 (germline): MGHRA, YSYEKL. V was clipped by 4 bases and J by 11 bases, with 24 bases between them. This CDR3 has 15 amino acids. In nucleotides, the CDR3 is TGCGCCAGCAGCCTCCCGGGACCGGCCATTTACGGGGAGTACTTC. Translation: CASSLPGPAIYGEYF.

The V gene is TRBV7-2, the J gene TRBJ2-7; possibly TRBD2 for D (6 bases). V lost 5 bases, J lost 5 bases, and 16 bases lay in between. Looked up from germline, CDR1 is SGHTA and CDR2 is FQGNSA. The CDR3 is 14 amino acids. CDR3 sequence: CASSKTHSSDEQYF. In DNA form, the CDR3 reads TGTGCCAGCAGCAAAACCCACTCTAGCGACGAGCAGTACTTC. The full variable domain, with the rest looked up from reference TRBV7-2 and TRBJ2-7, is GAGVSQSPSNKVTEKGKDVELRCDPISGHTALYWYRQSLGQGLEFLIYFQGNSAPDKSGLPSDRFSAERTGGSVSTLTIQRTQQEDSAVYLCASSKTHSSDEQYFGPGTRLTVT.

The sample holds many counts of this clonotype. The CDR3, as DNA: TGTGCCAGCAGTCCCCTGCGGGCTGGCTACGAGCAGTACGTC. Encoded protein: CASSPLRAGYEQYV. The chain is built from TRBV6-1 and TRBJ2-7, with D tentatively TRBD2 (5 bases). V shed 5 bases and J shed 3 bases, with 14 bases lying between them. Germline CDR1 MNHNS, CDR2 SASEGT. The CDR3 has 14 amino acids.

The chain is built from TRBV5-1 and TRBJ2-2; 9 nucleotides line up with TRBD1. CDR1 is SGHRS and CDR2 is YFSETQ in the germline V gene. V lost 4 bases to trimming and J lost 5 bases; unmatched junction nucleotides: 9. The CDR3 loop spans 16 amino acids. CDR3 protein: CASSRAGTGQTGELFF. CDR3 in DNA: TGCGCCAGCAGCCGGGCCGGGACAGGGCAGACCGGGGAGCTGTTTTTT.

The chain has TRBV20-1 and TRBJ2-1, with TRBD1 matching over 8 bases. V lost 5 bases, J lost 6 bases, and 6 bases stayed unmatched. The CDR3 contains 13 residues. The V gene's germline CDR1 is DFQATT and CDR2 SNEGSKA (reference sequence). CDR3 coding DNA: TGCAGTGCTCCCCGGGACAGGCCCAATGAGCAGTTCTTC. This gives the protein CSAPRDRPNEQFF.

The rearrangement uses TRBV2 and TRBJ2-3, with D unresolved. Trimming left V 10 bases short and J 0 bases short, with 17 bases between. CDR1 and CDR2 (germline): SNHLY, FYNNEI. The CDR3 is 15 residues long. The CDR3 nucleotides read TGTGCCACCTTTAGTGGACCTACTAGCACAGATACGCAGTATTTT. It yields the protein CATFSGPTSTDTQYF.

Only a few counts were recorded for this clonotype. V and J are TRBV20-1 and TRBJ2-1, with 7 nucleotides matching TRBD1. The V segment lost 5 bases and the J segment 10 bases; nucleotides outside the gene matches: 17. Germline assignment: CDR1 DFQATT and CDR2 SNEGSKA (reference sequence). The CDR3 is 15 amino acids. The CDR3 DNA reads as TGCAGTGCTTGGGGACAGATAAATGAAGGTTTCGAGCAGTTCTTC. This gives the protein CSAWGQINEGFEQFF.

The chain recombines TRBV7-9 with TRBJ2-5; TRBD2 agrees at 7 bases. Germline V gene sequence: CDR1 SEHNR, CDR2 FQNEAQ (reference sequence). The CDR3 has 14 residues. Losses at the gene ends were 7 bases for V and 1 base for J; bases not matched to a gene: 6. The CDR3 DNA is TGTGCCAGCACCAAGTCGGGGGGCCAAGAGACCCAGTACTTC. The encoded protein is CASTKSGGQETQYF.

This clonotype was recorded at least ten times. The J gene is TRBJ2-2, the V gene TRBV7-8; D is tentatively TRBD1 or TRBD2 (6 bases each). The germline V gene encodes CDR1 SGHVS and CDR2 FQNEAQ. V lost 5 bases and J lost 6, with 19 bases in between. The CDR3 is 16 amino acids. The CDR3 DNA follows: TGTGCCAGCAGCCGCCACAGGGAGGTTATAGCCGGGGAGCTGTTTTTT. Amino acid sequence: CASSRHREVIAGELFF. Looking up the rest from reference TRBV7-8 and TRBJ2-2 gives the full variable domain: GAGVSQSPRYKVAKRGQDVALRCDPISGHVSLFWYQQALGQGPEFLTYFQNEAQLDKSGLPSDRFFAERPEGSVSTLKIQRTQQEDSAVYLCASSRHREVIAGELFFGEGSRLTVL.

V is TRBV20-1 and J is TRBJ2-1; TRBD2 matches at 11 bases. This CDR3 has 14 amino acids. V shed 3 bases and J 6 bases; nucleotides not matched to a gene: 4. CDR1 is DFQATT and CDR2 is SNEGSKA in the germline V gene (reference sequence). As DNA, the CDR3 is TGCAGTGCTAGCGACCTAGCGGGGGGCAATGAGCAGTTCTTC. Its protein is CSASDLAGGNEQFF.

This clonotype was detected only a few times. V and J are TRBV24-1 and TRBJ2-1; D is uncertain. The CDR3 contains 13 residues. Trimming left V 3 bases short and J 7 bases short, with 9 bases between. Germline V gene lookup returns CDR1 KGHDR and CDR2 SFDVKD. CDR3 coding DNA: TGTGCCACCAGTGATCCCACCGCTAATGAGCAGTTCTTC. This sequence encodes CATSDPTANEQFF.

With respect to this clonotype: A much larger clone differs by one base, so this may be a read error. The genes are TRBV3-1 and TRBJ2-1, with D perhaps TRBD2 (5 bases). CDR3 length equals 15 residues. From germline, CDR1 is LGHDT and CDR2 YNNKEL (reference sequence). CDR3 sequence reads: CASSRGYDSYNEQIF. The CDR3 nucleotides are TGTGCCAGCAGCCGCGGGTATGACTCCTACAATGAGCAGATCTTC.

The sample holds many counts of this clonotype. The V gene is TRBV3-1, the J gene TRBJ2-5; TRBD2 matches at 11 bases. This CDR3 is built from 15 residues. With 1 base clipped from V and 5 bases from J, the junction kept 3 bases outside the gene matches. Germline-derived CDR1 and CDR2 are LGHDT and YNNKEL (reference sequence). DNA for the CDR3: TGTGCCAGCAGCCAAGCGACTAGCGGGGACGAGACCCAGTACTTC. Amino acids: CASSQATSGDETQYF.

This clonotype was recorded many times. The chain couples TRBV9 to TRBJ2-1; possible D gene TRBD2, 7 bases. The CDR3 consists of 15 residues. With 3 bases removed from V and 6 bases from J, the gap between germline ends came to 16 bases. In germline, CDR1 is SGDLS, CDR2 YYNGEE. The DNA for the CDR3 is TGTGCCAGCAGCGCCGGGGGCGGGAGTGGCAATGAGCAGTTCTTC. Translated: CASSAGGGSGNEQFF.

This clonotype was seen many times. This chain uses TRBV5-1 with TRBJ2-7; 10 bases are shared with TRBD1. Germline CDR1 is SGHRS and CDR2 is YFSETQ. The V and J ends lost 2 bases and 4 bases, in that order; junction bases with no gene match: 6. The CDR3 consists of 15 residues. CDR3 sequence reads: CASSLKRDRGYEQYF. CDR3 bases: TGCGCCAGCAGCTTAAAGAGGGACAGGGGTTACGAGCAGTACTTC.

J is TRBJ2-3 and V is TRBV5-1, with 8 bases identical to TRBD1. V lost 0 bases and J lost 6; bases outside the gene matches: 9. The CDR3 runs to 16 residues. The germline gives CDR1 SGHRS, CDR2 YFSETQ. The CDR3 is CASSLGYGQGRDTQYF. CDR3 nucleotide sequence: TGCGCCAGCAGCTTGGGTTACGGACAGGGCCGGGATACGCAGTATTTT.

The V gene is TRBV29-1, the J gene TRBJ2-5; either TRBD1 or TRBD2 may supply D (6 bases each). V lost 2 bases, J lost 3 bases, and 10 bases lay in between. In germline, CDR1 is SQVTM, CDR2 ANQGSEA. CDR3 length: 13 residues. The CDR3 bases are TGCAGCGTTGAAACGGGGGCCAAAGAGACCCAGTACTTC. Protein product: CSVETGAKETQYF.

This clonotype was found many times. This chain joins TRBV7-6 and TRBJ2-2; D remains unclear. The CDR3 is made up of 14 amino acids. Trimming removed 5 bases at V and 2 bases at J, with 9 bases between. Germline CDR1 reads SGHVS; CDR2 reads FNYEAQ. The CDR3 loop reads CASSGHQNTGELFF. The CDR3 DNA follows: TGTGCCAGCAGCGGGCACCAAAACACCGGGGAGCTGTTTTTT.